This T cell receptor (beta chain) was recovered during a study of Graves' ophthalmopathy and Graves' hyperthyroidism. About the study: Hyperthyroidism was classified as stable if no ophthalmopathy occurred within 18 months of follow-up.

Amplification of TCR beta CDR3 regions used RNA transcripts. RT-PCR with HTBI primers came first, then second-round multiplex PCR. TCRdb ran MiXCR on the multiplex PCR reads and lists one entry per CDR3 protein. The sample yields around 1.1 million distinct CDR3 sequences, about two fifths seen once. On this clonotype itself: Its antigen is unidentified.

Deletions cut 5 bases from V and 6 bases from J, with 20 bases between. The germline V gene has CDR1 SGHVS and CDR2 FNYEAQ. The length of the CDR3 is 16 residues. General observations from the study: Blood also contained most of the expanded thyroid clonotypes above 0.001 frequency.

Patients in the hyperthyroidism group, adults aged 18 to 65, were newly diagnosed, under 2 months' duration. This clonotype originated in an adult man with Graves' hyperthyroidism. The sequenced sample was peripheral blood or thyroid tissue (not recorded which). The chain carries TRBV7-6 and TRBJ1-5; tentative D call: TRBD1 (5 bases). The CDR3 region has the DNA TGTGCCAGCAGCCACCCAACCGGGACCCGAACTCAGCCCCAGCATTTT. The encoded protein is CASSHPTGTRTQPQHF.